This passage covers 26 T cell receptor beta chains from one sample sequenced in a study of cytomegalovirus exposure and HLA in healthy donors. Sequenced by immunoSEQ multiplex PCR; TCRdb stores in-frame clones only, minus some. The sample shows 100,000 to 150,000 clones, approximately 88% of them seen only once. The specimen sequenced was PBMCs. These receptor sequences come from a woman aged 18-29 years in good health and CMV-seronegative.

This chain connects TRBV5-5 to TRBJ2-7, with 10 nucleotides matching TRBD2. CDR3 size: 16 residues. The germline CDR1 and CDR2 sequences are SGHKS and YYEKEE (reference sequence). J gave up 2 bases and V 4 bases, and 9 bases lay outside the gene matches. CDR3 residues: CASSLEWTSGTYEQYF. The CDR3 region has the DNA TGTGCCAGCAGCCTGGAGTGGACTAGCGGAACCTACGAGCAGTACTTC.

This clone is a singleton in its sample. J is TRBJ2-5 and V is TRBV9; D remains unclear. CDR1 SGDLS and CDR2 YYNGEE come from the germline V gene. V was pared by 4 bases and J by 5 bases, with 12 bases between. The CDR3 covers 13 residues. This chain's CDR3 is CASSPRNLETQYF. For the CDR3, the DNA is TGTGCCAGCAGCCCACGAAACTTGGAGACCCAGTACTTC.

The gene calls are TRBV7-9 and TRBJ2-1; 10 bases line up with TRBD2. CDR3 length: 13 amino acids. With 5 bases clipped from V and 8 bases from J, the junction kept 3 bases outside the gene matches. CDR1 and CDR2 from the germline V gene are SEHNR and FQNEAQ (reference sequence). The CDR3 reads CASSDGTSDEQFF. CDR3 coding DNA: TGTGCCAGCAGCGACGGGACTAGCGATGAGCAGTTCTTC.

The chain links TRBV6-5 to TRBJ2-3, with TRBD2 matching 11 bases. In germline, CDR1 is MNHEY, CDR2 SVGAGI. This CDR3 is 15 amino acids long. Trimming cost V 4 bases and J 6 bases; bases outside gene matches: 6. CDR3 bases: TGTGCCAGCAGTTTAGCGGGAGGGCCTTTTGATACGCAGTATTTT. Translated: CASSLAGGPFDTQYF.

This chain connects TRBV11-2 to TRBJ1-2; D call uncertain. The CDR3 sequence is 16 residues long. Trimming cost V 1 base and J 4 bases, with 16 bases left between them. Looked up from germline, CDR1 is SGHAT and CDR2 is FQNNGV. CDR3 DNA sequence: TGTGCCAGCAGCTTAGTTGTAAGATCTGGGCCCTATGGCTACACCTTC. Its protein product is CASSLVVRSGPYGYTF. Based on the CDR3 plus reference TRBV11-2 and TRBJ1-2, the full variable domain is EAGVAQSPRYKIIEKRQSVAFWCNPISGHATLYWYQQILGQGPKLLIQFQNNGVVDDSQLPKDRFSAERLKGVDSTLKIQPAKLEDSAVYLCASSLVVRSGPYGYTFGSGTRLTVV.

V is TRBV9 and J is TRBJ2-1, with D possibly being TRBD2 (6 bases). Per the germline V gene, CDR1 is SGDLS and CDR2 is YYNGEE. Deletions cut 4 bases from V and 4 bases from J, with 12 bases between. This CDR3 region has 14 residues. The CDR3 nucleotides read TGTGCCAGCAGCCCCGAGACTAGTTACAATGAGCAGTTCTTC. This codes for CASSPETSYNEQFF. Filled out from reference TRBV9 and TRBJ2-1, the complete variable domain reads DSGVTQTPKHLITATGQRVTLRCSPRSGDLSVYWYQQSLDQGLQFLIQYYNGEERAKGNILERFSAQQFPDLHSELNLSSLELGDSALYFCASSPETSYNEQFFGPGTRLTVL.

The rearrangement joins TRBV11-2 to TRBJ1-1, with D hard to call. The CDR3 has 12 residues. Germline-derived CDR1 and CDR2 are SGHAT and FQNNGV. With 5 bases removed from V and 12 bases from J, the gap between germline ends came to 16 bases. The CDR3 reads CASSPLPGGTFF. In nucleotides, the CDR3 is TGTGCCAGCAGCCCTCTGCCGGGTGGAACTTTCTTT.

V usage is TRBV11-3 and J usage is TRBJ2-7, with a tentative D call TRBD1 (6 bases). Deletions cut 6 bases from V and 1 base from J, with 16 bases between. Germline lookup yields CDR1 SGHNT and CDR2 YENEEA. The CDR3 runs 15 residues. The CDR3 sequence is CASSGRPGTSYEQYF. The CDR3 nucleotides are TGTGCCAGCAGTGGGCGCCCGGGGACATCCTACGAGCAGTACTTC.

The chain combines TRBV27 with TRBJ1-5; D unclear. The germline V gene encodes CDR1 MNHEY and CDR2 SMNVEV (reference sequence). Deletions cut 4 bases from V and 0 bases from J, with 7 bases between. The CDR3 is 14 amino acids. This CDR3 reads CASSSRFSNQPQHF. The DNA for the CDR3 is TGTGCCAGCAGTTCCAGATTTAGCAATCAGCCCCAGCATTTT.

This sequence joins TRBV7-3 and TRBJ1-1; 7 nucleotides match TRBD1. Germline assignment: CDR1 SGHTA and CDR2 FQGTGA. With V trimmed by 5 bases and J by 4 bases, 7 bases remained unmatched. The CDR3 has 14 amino acids. The CDR3, as DNA: TGTGCCAGCAGCCCCGGGACAGAAATCACTGAAGCTTTCTTT. Amino acid sequence: CASSPGTEITEAFF.

V and J are TRBV11-2 and TRBJ2-2; TRBD2 might be the D (6 bases). This CDR3 has 13 residues. From germline, CDR1 is SGHAT and CDR2 FQNNGV. V lost 1 base to trimming and J lost 6 bases, with 6 bases between them. The CDR3 DNA sequence: TGTGCCAGCAGCTTAGGGGGGGCCGGGGAGCTGTTTTTT. This sequence encodes CASSLGGAGELFF.

The chain recombines TRBV5-1 with TRBJ1-1; 8 bases map to TRBD1. CDR3 length: 13 amino acids. V was clipped by 7 bases and J by 5 bases; unmatched bases: 7. The germline V gene encodes CDR1 SGHRS and CDR2 YFSETQ. The CDR3 region is CASRDRGRTEAFF. The CDR3 DNA is TGCGCCAGCCGAGACAGGGGAAGAACTGAAGCTTTCTTT.

The J gene is TRBJ2-5, the V gene TRBV5-1; TRBD1 matches 7 bases. Germline V gene sequence: CDR1 SGHRS, CDR2 YFSETQ. V was clipped by 8 bases and J by 4 bases; unmatched bases: 5. This CDR3 has 12 amino acids. The CDR3 sequence: CASRNRGETQYF. The CDR3 coding sequence is TGCGCCAGTCGAAACAGGGGAGAGACCCAGTACTTC.

This chain uses TRBV9 with TRBJ1-1; D ambiguous. The V end was cut by 2 bases, the J end by 5 bases, with 7 bases between. Germline assignment: CDR1 SGDLS and CDR2 YYNGEE. This CDR3 is built from 12 residues. The CDR3 loop is CASSVGGTEAFF. CDR3 bases: TGTGCCAGCAGCGTGGGAGGTACTGAAGCTTTCTTT.

V gene TRBV10-1 combines with J gene TRBJ2-2; no reliable D call. CDR3 length: 17 amino acids. Per germline, CDR1 WNHNN and CDR2 SYGVQD (reference sequence). Trimming stripped 5 bases from V and 0 bases from J, with 16 bases between. The CDR3 spells CASSLSSKRTNTGELFF. CDR3 bases: TGCGCCAGCAGTCTCAGTAGTAAGCGTACGAACACCGGGGAGCTGTTTTTT.

This clone has just a few counts. CDR3 residues: CSVVQGYEQYF. CDR3 in DNA: TGCAGCGTTGTACAGGGTTACGAGCAGTACTTC. The rearrangement joins TRBV29-1 to TRBJ2-7; TRBD1 is a possible D gene (6 bases). In germline, CDR1 is SQVTM, CDR2 ANQGSEA. The CDR3 covers 11 residues. V gave up 4 bases and J gave up 4 bases, with 8 bases separating them.

The chain employs TRBV28 and TRBJ2-1, with TRBD1 matching over 8 bases. V gave up 5 bases and J gave up 8 bases; unmatched junction bases: 8. The CDR3 length is 14 residues. CDR1 and CDR2 from the germline V gene are MDHEN and SYDVKM. CDR3 DNA sequence: TGTGCCAGCAGTACCGGACAGGGCTATGATGAGCAGTTCTTC. Its protein product is CASSTGQGYDEQFF.

The chain joins TRBV2 to TRBJ2-7; weak D call: TRBD2 (6 bases). The ends were cut back, 5 bases at V and 0 bases at J, with 8 bases in the middle. The CDR3 runs to 13 residues. Per germline, CDR1 SNHLY and CDR2 FYNNEI. The CDR3 is CASSRDSSYEQYF. The DNA for the CDR3 is TGTGCCAGCAGTAGGGACTCCTCCTACGAGCAGTACTTC.

This clone was seen once. The J gene is TRBJ1-1, the V gene TRBV30, with 8 bases matching TRBD1. Trimming took 2 bases from V and 11 from J; bases not matched to a gene: 10. The CDR3 is 13 amino acids. Germline V gene data show CDR1 as GTSNPN and CDR2 as SVGIG (reference sequence). The CDR3 region is CAWSTAGGTTAFF. The DNA for the CDR3 is TGTGCCTGGAGTACCGCAGGGGGCACAACGGCTTTCTTT.

J is TRBJ2-3 and V is TRBV28; 7 positions match TRBD2. V shed 5 bases and J 5 bases; nucleotides not matched to a gene: 13. Germline lookup yields CDR1 MDHEN and CDR2 SYDVKM. The CDR3 runs to 16 residues. CDR3 in DNA: TGTGCCAGCAGTCCCCTTATGGGAGGGCCAGGAGATACGCAGTATTTT. The encoded protein is CASSPLMGGPGDTQYF.

J is TRBJ2-1 and V is TRBV13; TRBD2 might be the D (6 bases). The CDR3 loop spans 16 amino acids. Trimming took off 5 bases at V and 2 bases at J, with 16 bases between the two ends. The V gene's germline CDR1 is PRHDT and CDR2 FYEKMQ (reference sequence). In DNA, the CDR3 is TGTGCCAGCAGCCTTAGCCGGCGGGACCCCTACAATGAGCAGTTCTTC. Translation: CASSLSRRDPYNEQFF.

This clone was recorded once. This chain joins TRBV29-1 and TRBJ2-3; D remains ambiguous. This CDR3 has 13 amino acids. CDR1 and CDR2 (germline): SQVTM, ANQGSEA. V lost 2 bases and J lost 2, with 8 bases in between. The CDR3 DNA follows: TGCAGCGTTGAACCCCCTTACACAGATACGCAGTATTTT. This encodes CSVEPPYTDTQYF.

This chain links TRBV7-9 with TRBJ2-3, with D perhaps matching TRBD1 (7 bases). V shed 3 bases and J shed 9 bases, with 22 bases lying between them. The germline gives CDR1 SEHNR, CDR2 FQNEAQ (reference sequence). The CDR3 contains 16 residues. The CDR3 DNA reads as TGTGCCAGCAGCTTGGGGGCAGGGGGGCTGGCCGGCACGCAGTATTTT. Residues: CASSLGAGGLAGTQYF.

V usage is TRBV14 and J usage is TRBJ2-1; 10 bases agree with TRBD2. Looked up from germline, CDR1 is SGHDN and CDR2 is FVKESK. The CDR3 contains 16 residues. After removal of 2 bases from V and 7 bases from J, the junction contained 8 bases not matched to a gene. The CDR3 spells CASSQTGTSVDNEQFF. CDR3 bases: TGTGCCAGCAGCCAAACCGGGACTAGCGTCGATAATGAGCAGTTCTTC.

This chain connects TRBV4-1 to TRBJ2-3; TRBD2 aligns across 11 bases. The CDR3 length is 19 residues. Germline assignment: CDR1 MGHRA and CDR2 YSYEKL. V shed 0 bases and J 1 base; nucleotides not matched to a gene: 9. The CDR3: CASSQDRTSSGRRTDTQYF. The CDR3 DNA sequence: TGCGCCAGCAGCCAAGATAGGACCTCTAGCGGGAGGCGCACAGATACGCAGTATTTT.

This clone was seen a handful of times. The V and J genes are TRBV5-6 and TRBJ2-1; perhaps TRBD2 as D (6 bases). The length of the CDR3 is 12 residues. CDR1 and CDR2 (germline): SGHDT, YYEEEE. V lost 3 bases, J lost 9 bases, and 10 bases lay in between. The CDR3 protein is CASSSAGGEQFF. The CDR3 nucleotides read TGTGCCAGCAGCTCGGCCGGGGGTGAGCAGTTCTTC.